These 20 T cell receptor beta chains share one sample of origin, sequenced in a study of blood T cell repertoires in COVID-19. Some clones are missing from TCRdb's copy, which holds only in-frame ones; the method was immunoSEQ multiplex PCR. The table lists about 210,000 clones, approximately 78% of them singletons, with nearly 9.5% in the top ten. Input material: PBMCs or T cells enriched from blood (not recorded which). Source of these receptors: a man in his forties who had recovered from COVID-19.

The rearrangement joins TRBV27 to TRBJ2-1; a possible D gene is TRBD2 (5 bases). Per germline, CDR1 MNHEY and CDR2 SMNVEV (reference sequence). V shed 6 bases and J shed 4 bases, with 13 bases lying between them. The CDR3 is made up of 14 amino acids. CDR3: CASSPAGGYNEQFF. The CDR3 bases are TGTGCCAGCAGCCCTGCCGGAGGATACAATGAGCAGTTCTTC.

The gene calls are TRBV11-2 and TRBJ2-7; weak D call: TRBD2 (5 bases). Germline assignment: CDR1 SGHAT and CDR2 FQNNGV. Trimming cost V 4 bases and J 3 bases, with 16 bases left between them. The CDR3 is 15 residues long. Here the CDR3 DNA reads TGTGCCAGCAGCTCCCCCGAAGCGGATTACTACGAGCAGTACTTC. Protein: CASSSPEADYYEQYF.

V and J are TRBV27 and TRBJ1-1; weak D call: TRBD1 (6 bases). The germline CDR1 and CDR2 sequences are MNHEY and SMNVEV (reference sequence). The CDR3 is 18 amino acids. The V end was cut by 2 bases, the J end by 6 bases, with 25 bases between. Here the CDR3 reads CASSLVGAATGSIPEAFF. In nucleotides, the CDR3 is TGTGCCAGCAGTTTAGTAGGGGCCGCGACAGGTAGTATACCTGAAGCTTTCTTT.

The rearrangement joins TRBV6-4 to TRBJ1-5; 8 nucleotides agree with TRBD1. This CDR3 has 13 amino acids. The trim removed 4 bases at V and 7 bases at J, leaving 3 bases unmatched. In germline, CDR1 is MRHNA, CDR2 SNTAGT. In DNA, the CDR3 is TGTGCCAGCAGTGCTGACAGGGGACAGCCCCAGCATTTT. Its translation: CASSADRGQPQHF.

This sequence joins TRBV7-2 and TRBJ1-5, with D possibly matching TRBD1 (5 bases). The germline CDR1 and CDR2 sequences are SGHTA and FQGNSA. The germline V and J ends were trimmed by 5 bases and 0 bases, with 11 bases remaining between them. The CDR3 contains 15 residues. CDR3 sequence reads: CASSRDGGSNQPQHF. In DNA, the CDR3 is TGTGCCAGCAGCAGGGACGGGGGTAGCAATCAGCCCCAGCATTTT.

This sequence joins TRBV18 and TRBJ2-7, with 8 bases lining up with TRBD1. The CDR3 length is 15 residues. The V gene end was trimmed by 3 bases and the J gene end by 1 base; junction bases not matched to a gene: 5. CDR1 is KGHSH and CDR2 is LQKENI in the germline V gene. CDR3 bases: TGTGCCAGCTCACCCTCCGGGACAGGATCCTACGAGCAGTACTTC. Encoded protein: CASSPSGTGSYEQYF.

The CDR3 bases are TGTGCCAGCAGTGATTTCGGGGGGCTGGGCTATGGCTACACCTTC. Its protein product is CASSDFGGLGYGYTF. V usage is TRBV6-1 and J usage is TRBJ1-2; tentatively, D is TRBD1 (6 bases). CDR1 MNHNS and CDR2 SASEGT come from the germline V gene. V lost 3 bases and J 4 bases, leaving 15 bases between the germline ends. The CDR3 contains 15 residues.

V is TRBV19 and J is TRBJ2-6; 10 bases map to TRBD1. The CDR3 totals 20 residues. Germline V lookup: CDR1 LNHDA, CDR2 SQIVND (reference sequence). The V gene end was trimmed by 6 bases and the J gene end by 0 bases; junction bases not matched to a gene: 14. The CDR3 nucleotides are TGTGCCAGTAGCCACAACCCGGGACAGGGGCTAAGCTCTGGGGCCAACGTCCTGACTTTC. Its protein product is CASSHNPGQGLSSGANVLTF. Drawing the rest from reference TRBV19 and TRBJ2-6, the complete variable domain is DGGITQSPKYLFRKEGQNVTLSCEQNLNHDAMYWYRQDPGQGLRLIYYSQIVNDFQKGDIAEGYSVSREKKESFPLTVTSAQKNPTAFYLCASSHNPGQGLSSGANVLTFGAGSRLTVL.

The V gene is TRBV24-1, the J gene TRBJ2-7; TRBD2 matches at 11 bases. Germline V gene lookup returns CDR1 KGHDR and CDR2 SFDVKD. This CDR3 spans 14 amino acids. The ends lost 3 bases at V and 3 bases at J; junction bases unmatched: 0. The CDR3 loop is CATSDGLAGYEQYF. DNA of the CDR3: TGTGCCACCAGTGATGGACTAGCGGGCTACGAGCAGTACTTC.

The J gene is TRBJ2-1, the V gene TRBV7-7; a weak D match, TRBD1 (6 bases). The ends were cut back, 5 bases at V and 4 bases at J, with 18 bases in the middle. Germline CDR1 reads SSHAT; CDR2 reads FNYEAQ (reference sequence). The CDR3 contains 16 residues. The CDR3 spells CASSRLPRGGYNEQFF. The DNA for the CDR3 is TGTGCCAGCAGCCGCCTCCCCCGAGGGGGATACAATGAGCAGTTCTTC.

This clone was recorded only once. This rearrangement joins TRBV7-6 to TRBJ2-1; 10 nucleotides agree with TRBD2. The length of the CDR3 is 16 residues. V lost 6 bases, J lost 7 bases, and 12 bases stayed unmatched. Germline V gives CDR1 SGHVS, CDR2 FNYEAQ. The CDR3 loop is CASRGPGSGRVNEQFF. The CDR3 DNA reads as TGTGCCAGCAGGGGCCCGGGGAGCGGGAGGGTTAATGAGCAGTTCTTC.

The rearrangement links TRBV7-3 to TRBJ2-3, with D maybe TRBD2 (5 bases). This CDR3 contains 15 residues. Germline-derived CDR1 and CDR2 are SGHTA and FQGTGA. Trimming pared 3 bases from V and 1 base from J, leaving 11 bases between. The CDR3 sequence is CASSFRWTGTDTQYF. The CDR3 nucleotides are TGTGCCAGCAGCTTTAGATGGACTGGCACAGATACGCAGTATTTT.

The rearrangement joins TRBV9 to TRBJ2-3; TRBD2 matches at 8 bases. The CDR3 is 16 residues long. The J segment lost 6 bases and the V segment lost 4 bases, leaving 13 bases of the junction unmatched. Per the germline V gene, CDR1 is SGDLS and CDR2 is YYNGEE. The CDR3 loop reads CASSPGTSGVWDTQYF. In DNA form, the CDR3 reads TGTGCCAGCAGCCCCGGGACTAGTGGGGTATGGGATACGCAGTATTTT.

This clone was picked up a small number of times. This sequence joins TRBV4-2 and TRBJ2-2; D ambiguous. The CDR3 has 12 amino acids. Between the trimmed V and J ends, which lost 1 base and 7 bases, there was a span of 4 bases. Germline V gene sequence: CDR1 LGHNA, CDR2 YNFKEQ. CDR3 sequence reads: CASSQGVGELFF. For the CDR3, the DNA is TGTGCCAGCAGCCAAGGCGTCGGGGAGCTGTTTTTT.

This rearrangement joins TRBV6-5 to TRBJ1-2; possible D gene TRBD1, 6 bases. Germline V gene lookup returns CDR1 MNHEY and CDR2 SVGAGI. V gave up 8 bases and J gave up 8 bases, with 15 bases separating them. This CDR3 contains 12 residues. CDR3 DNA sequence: TGTGCCAGCTCAGGGGTGACGGGGGGCTACACCTTC. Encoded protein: CASSGVTGGYTF.

As DNA, the CDR3 is TGCGCCAGCAGCTTGGACGGCTCCCGGGGCACAGATACGCAGTATTTT. Translation: CASSLDGSRGTDTQYF. This chain connects TRBV5-1 to TRBJ2-3; no clear D gene. This CDR3 is built from 16 residues. V lost 0 bases, J lost 1 base, and 12 bases lay in between. Germline V CDR1 and CDR2: SGHRS, YFSETQ.

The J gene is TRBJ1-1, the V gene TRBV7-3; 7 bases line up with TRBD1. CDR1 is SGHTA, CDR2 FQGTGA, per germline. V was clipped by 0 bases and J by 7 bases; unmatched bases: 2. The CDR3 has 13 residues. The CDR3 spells CASSLTGGGEAFF. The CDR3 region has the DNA TGTGCCAGCAGCTTAACAGGGGGCGGTGAAGCTTTCTTT. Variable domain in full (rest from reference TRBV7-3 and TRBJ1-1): GAGVSQTPSNKVTEKGKYVELRCDPISGHTALYWYRQSLGQGPEFLIYFQGTGAADDSGLPNDRFFAVRPEGSVSTLKIQRTERGDSAVYLCASSLTGGGEAFFGQGTRLTVV.

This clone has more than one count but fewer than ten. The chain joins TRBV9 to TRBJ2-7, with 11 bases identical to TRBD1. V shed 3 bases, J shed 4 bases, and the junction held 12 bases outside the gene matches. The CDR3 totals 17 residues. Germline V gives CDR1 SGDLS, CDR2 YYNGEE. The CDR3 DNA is TGTGCCAGCAGCGCCAATTACGGGACAGGGGGAACTTACGAGCAGTACTTC. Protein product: CASSANYGTGGTYEQYF.

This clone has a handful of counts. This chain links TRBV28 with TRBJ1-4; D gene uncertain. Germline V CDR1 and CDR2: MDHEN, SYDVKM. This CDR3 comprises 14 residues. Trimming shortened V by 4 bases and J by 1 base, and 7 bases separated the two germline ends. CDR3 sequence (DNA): TGTGCCAGCAGTTCCCCGCGAACTAATGAAAAACTGTTTTTT. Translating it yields CASSSPRTNEKLFF.

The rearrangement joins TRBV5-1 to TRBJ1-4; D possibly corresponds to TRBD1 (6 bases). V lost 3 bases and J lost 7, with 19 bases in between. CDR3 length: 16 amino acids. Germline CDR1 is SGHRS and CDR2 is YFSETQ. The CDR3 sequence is CASSSSETGWIEKLFF. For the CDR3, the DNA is TGCGCCAGCAGCTCTTCCGAGACAGGCTGGATTGAAAAACTGTTTTTT.